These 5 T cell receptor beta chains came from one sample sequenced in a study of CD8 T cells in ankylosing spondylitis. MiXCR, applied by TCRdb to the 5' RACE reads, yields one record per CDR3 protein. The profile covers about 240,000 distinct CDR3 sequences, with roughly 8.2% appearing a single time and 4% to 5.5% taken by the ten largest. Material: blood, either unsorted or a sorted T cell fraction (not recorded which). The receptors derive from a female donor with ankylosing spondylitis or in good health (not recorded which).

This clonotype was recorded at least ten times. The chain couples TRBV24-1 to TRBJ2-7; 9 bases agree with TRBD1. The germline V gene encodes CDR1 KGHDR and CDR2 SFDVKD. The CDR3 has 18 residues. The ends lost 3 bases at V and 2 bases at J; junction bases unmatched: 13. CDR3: CATSDRDRVNFGAYEQYF. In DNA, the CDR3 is TGTGCCACCAGTGATCGGGACAGGGTAAATTTTGGCGCCTACGAGCAGTACTTC.

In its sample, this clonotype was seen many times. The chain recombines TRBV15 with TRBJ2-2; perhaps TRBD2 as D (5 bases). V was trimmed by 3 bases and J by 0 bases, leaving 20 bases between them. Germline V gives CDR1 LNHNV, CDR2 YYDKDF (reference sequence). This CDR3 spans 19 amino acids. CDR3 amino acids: CATSRDQRRQISNTGELFF. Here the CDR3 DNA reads TGTGCCACCAGCAGGGACCAAAGGAGGCAGATCTCGAACACCGGGGAGCTGTTTTTT.

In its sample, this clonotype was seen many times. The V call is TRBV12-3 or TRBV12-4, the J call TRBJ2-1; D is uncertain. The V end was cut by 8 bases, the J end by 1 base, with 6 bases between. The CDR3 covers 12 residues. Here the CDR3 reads CASALSYNEQFF. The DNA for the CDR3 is TGTGCCAGCGCCCTATCCTACAATGAGCAGTTCTTC.

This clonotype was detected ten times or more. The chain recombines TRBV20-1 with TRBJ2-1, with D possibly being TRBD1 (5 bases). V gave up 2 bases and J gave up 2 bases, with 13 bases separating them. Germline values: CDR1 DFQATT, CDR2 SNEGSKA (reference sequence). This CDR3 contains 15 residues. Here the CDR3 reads CSARRWGSAYNEQFF. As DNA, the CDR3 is TGCAGTGCTAGAAGGTGGGGCAGCGCCTACAATGAGCAGTTCTTC.

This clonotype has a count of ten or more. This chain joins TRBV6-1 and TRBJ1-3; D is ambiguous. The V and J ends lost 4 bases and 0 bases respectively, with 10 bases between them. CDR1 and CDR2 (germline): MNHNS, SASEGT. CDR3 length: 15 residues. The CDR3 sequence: CASSVDQDSGNTIYF. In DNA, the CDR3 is TGTGCCAGCAGTGTTGACCAAGACTCTGGAAACACCATATATTTT.